The 10 T cell receptor beta chains presented below share a single source sample, sequenced in a study of brain T cells in children with intractable seizures. TCRdb keeps only in-frame clones here, not all; method: immunoSEQ multiplex PCR. The sample has 340,000 or so clones; nearly 95% are singletons. Sample time point: blood from clinic visit 5 months post-surgery; TSC patient then seizure free. Sequenced material: peripheral blood, taken roughly 5 months after surgery. Receptor source: a boy younger than two with tuberous sclerosis and intractable seizures.

The gene calls are TRBV23-1 and TRBJ1-2; no definite D call. TRBV23-1 is reported as an ORF; its role is uncertain. The CDR3 contains 12 residues. Between the trimmed V and J ends, which lost 2 bases and 8 bases, there was a span of 9 bases. The CDR3, as DNA: TGCGCCAGCAGTCAACCTCAGAGGGGCTACACCTTC. Protein: CASSQPQRGYTF.

The chain couples TRBV14 to TRBJ1-3, with unresolved D. Germline V gene sequence: CDR1 SGHDN, CDR2 FVKESK. V dropped 3 bases and J dropped 2 bases, with 11 bases sitting between them. This CDR3 has 15 amino acids. The CDR3 here is CASSHWTSTGNTIYF. The CDR3 DNA reads as TGTGCCAGCAGCCATTGGACCTCGACTGGAAACACCATATATTTT.

The gene calls are TRBV24-1 and TRBJ1-2, with a possible D match to TRBD1 (6 bases). The CDR3 is made up of 12 amino acids. V dropped 4 bases and J dropped 7 bases, with 9 bases sitting between them. Germline lookup yields CDR1 KGHDR and CDR2 SFDVKD. The CDR3 region has the DNA TGTGCCACCAGTGAGACAGGCCGTGGCTACACCTTC. Amino acids: CATSETGRGYTF.

V usage is TRBV10-3 and J usage is TRBJ1-2; 8 bases are shared with TRBD1. Per the germline V gene, CDR1 is ENHRY and CDR2 is SYGVKD. The trim removed 3 bases at V and 4 bases at J, leaving 7 bases unmatched. The CDR3 contains 15 residues. The CDR3: CAISELGQVFYGYTF. The CDR3 coding sequence is TGTGCCATCAGTGAACTGGGACAGGTGTTCTATGGCTACACCTTC.

The chain uses TRBV30 and TRBJ1-1, with 7 bases that match TRBD1. CDR1 is GTSNPN, CDR2 SVGIG, per germline (reference sequence). The CDR3 runs 14 residues. V trimming: 4 bases; J trimming: 4 bases; junction bases outside the gene matches: 9. The CDR3 DNA reads as TGTGCCTGGATGACAGCGAGGGGGCGCACTGAAGCTTTCTTT. The encoded protein is CAWMTARGRTEAFF.

This chain links TRBV2 with TRBJ2-7, with 10 bases identical to TRBD1. The V gene end was trimmed by 6 bases and the J gene end by 0 bases; junction bases not matched to a gene: 14. The germline V gene has CDR1 SNHLY and CDR2 FYNNEI. The CDR3 consists of 18 residues. The CDR3 DNA sequence: TGTGCCAGCAGAACCGGGACAGGGGAGAGGGGGACCTCCTACGAGCAGTACTTC. It translates to CASRTGTGERGTSYEQYF.

The J gene is TRBJ1-6, the V gene TRBV5-8; no clear D gene. CDR3 length: 14 residues. Trimming stripped 1 base from V and 2 bases from J, with 4 bases between. From germline, CDR1 is SGHTS and CDR2 YDEGEE. Written as DNA, the CDR3 is TGTGCCAGCAGCTTGCCGGCCTATAATTCACCCCTCCACTTT. It yields the protein CASSLPAYNSPLHF.

CDR3 DNA sequence: TGTGCCACCAGTGAACCGGGGTACTCGGGCTACACCTTC. This codes for CATSEPGYSGYTF. This chain joins TRBV24-1 and TRBJ1-2; no clear D gene. Germline V gene sequence: CDR1 KGHDR, CDR2 SFDVKD. The CDR3 extends over 13 amino acids. V gave up 4 bases and J gave up 8 bases, with 13 bases separating them.

The gene calls are TRBV7-3 and TRBJ2-2, with D unresolved. The germline V gene encodes CDR1 SGHTA and CDR2 FQGTGA. The CDR3 length is 14 residues. Trimming removed 3 bases at V and 2 bases at J, with 7 bases between. The CDR3 sequence is CASSFSLNTGELFF. In nucleotides, the CDR3 is TGTGCCAGCAGCTTCTCACTCAACACCGGGGAGCTGTTTTTT.

The chain employs TRBV6-5 and TRBJ1-1; a possible D gene is TRBD1 (6 bases). CDR3 length: 14 amino acids. V gave up 8 bases and J gave up 4 bases, with 17 bases separating them. Germline V gene data show CDR1 as MNHEY and CDR2 as SVGAGI. CDR3 amino acids: CASCLGGLATEAFF. In nucleotides, the CDR3 is TGTGCCAGCTGTCTCGGGGGGCTGGCCACTGAAGCTTTCTTT.